This T cell receptor (beta chain) originates from a study of cytomegalovirus exposure and HLA in healthy donors. Study-level points and caveats: In a later analysis, 16,951 TCR beta sequences were associated with HLA alleles at 0.05 false discovery rate.

Amplification used 60 Vbeta primers and 13 Jbeta primers. Profiled with immunoSEQ multiplex PCR; TCRdb holds only in-frame clones, not every one. This table holds roughly 200,000 clones, less than 85% found once. Donors were ostensibly healthy at sampling, although undocumented immune exposures were probable. The CDR3 runs to 16 residues. Trimming at V came to 6 bases and at J to 0 bases, leaving 10 bases not matched to a gene. A remark on this clone: Its target is unknown.

The material sequenced was PBMCs. The rearrangement joins TRBV6-7 to TRBJ1-1, with 7 nucleotides matching TRBD1. TRBV6-7 is classed as an ORF, of uncertain function. This receptor was obtained from a man in his forties or fifties in good health and CMV-seronegative. DNA of the CDR3: TGTGCCAGCAGACAAAAGGGGGCAGGCATGAACACTGAAGCTTTCTTT. It yields the protein CASRQKGAGMNTEAFF.